This TCR beta chain was identified during a study of T cell responses to AZD1222 COVID-19 vaccine. The CDR3 extends over 16 amino acids. Germline V CDR1 and CDR2: SNHLY, FYNNEI. With 7 bases clipped from V and 0 bases from J, the junction kept 9 bases outside the gene matches. The table came from immunoSEQ multiplex PCR; TCRdb's copy has only in-frame clones and leaves some out. The sample includes roughly 110,000 clones, about 90% seen only once; the top ten take 5% to 6%. The sample in question was peripheral blood, obtained on day 0 of AZD1222 vaccination. The J gene is TRBJ2-1, the V gene TRBV2; 7 bases agree with TRBD2. This clonotype was obtained from an adult in good health. The CDR3 protein is CASMASGRSSYNEQFF. DNA of the CDR3: TGTGCCAGCATGGCTAGCGGACGAAGCTCCTACAATGAGCAGTTCTTC.